What follows are 28 T cell receptor beta chains derived from one specimen sequenced in a study of blood T cells in healthy people across ages. A J-beta primer mix and a sample-barcoded 5' primer were used in a second PCR of roughly 6 to 11 cycles. TCRdb recomputed calls from the 5' RACE reads with MiXCR, one row per CDR3 protein. The sample gives fewer than 1,000,000 distinct CDR3 sequences, about 42% of which show up once; around 18% is in the top ten. The sequenced sample consisted of blood. These receptors were collected from a man aged 55 to 70 in good health.

CDR3 region: CSARDPSGGAYTDTQYF. CDR3 in DNA: TGCAGTGCTAGAGATCCAAGCGGAGGGGCCTACACAGATACGCAGTATTTT. The chain uses TRBV20-1 and TRBJ2-3; maybe TRBD2 (6 bases). Germline V gene lookup returns CDR1 DFQATT and CDR2 SNEGSKA (reference sequence). The CDR3 is 17 amino acids. V lost 0 bases and J 2 bases, leaving 18 bases between the germline ends.

J is TRBJ2-7 and V is TRBV15; D remains ambiguous. V lost 4 bases and J 2 bases, leaving 12 bases between the germline ends. Germline-derived CDR1 and CDR2 are LNHNV and YYDKDF (reference sequence). The CDR3 has 14 amino acids. The DNA of the CDR3 is TGTGCCACCAGCAATTTGGGCAGGACCTACGAGCAGTACTTC. Its protein product is CATSNLGRTYEQYF. The full variable domain, its missing parts supplied by reference TRBV15 and TRBJ2-7, is DAMVIQNPRYQVTQFGKPVTLSCSQTLNHNVMYWYQQKSSQAPKLLFHYYDKDFNNEADTPDNFQSRRPNTSFCFLDIRSPGLGDTAMYLCATSNLGRTYEQYFGPGTRLTVT.

The genes are TRBV7-6 and TRBJ1-1; D gene uncertain. Trimming took off 8 bases at V and 5 bases at J, with 18 bases between the two ends. In germline, CDR1 is SGHVS, CDR2 FNYEAQ. The CDR3 consists of 14 residues. The chain's CDR3 is CASGRTEGRTEAFF. The CDR3 DNA sequence: TGTGCCAGCGGGCGGACGGAGGGTCGGACTGAAGCTTTCTTT. Filled out from reference TRBV7-6 and TRBJ1-1, the complete variable domain reads GAGVSQSPRYKVTKRGQDVALRCDPISGHVSLYWYRQALGQGPEFLTYFNYEAQQDKSGLPNDRFSAERPEGSISTLTIQRTEQRDSAMYRCASGRTEGRTEAFFGQGTRLTVV.

This clonotype was observed a few times. The chain links TRBV27 to TRBJ2-3, with D maybe TRBD1 (6 bases). V was pared by 4 bases and J by 4 bases, with 12 bases between. This CDR3 region has 14 residues. CDR1 is MNHEY and CDR2 is SMNVEV in the germline V gene (reference sequence). The CDR3 protein is CASSYRVGADTQYF. Written as DNA, the CDR3 is TGTGCCAGCAGTTACAGGGTGGGGGCAGATACGCAGTATTTT.

The V and J genes are TRBV5-1 and TRBJ2-4; 11 positions agree with TRBD1. The J call may be mistaken, given a closer DNA end match to TRBJ2-7. The germline V gene has CDR1 SGHRS and CDR2 YFSETQ. The CDR3 length is 14 residues. The CDR3 bases are TGCGCCAGCAGCTTTGGACAGGGGGCGTCCGAGCAGTACTTC. Translated: CASSFGQGASEQYF.

This clonotype was counted only a few times. V usage is TRBV2 and J usage is TRBJ2-7; 8 nucleotides match TRBD1. The CDR3 is made up of 15 amino acids. J gave up 4 bases and V 1 base, and 6 bases lay outside the gene matches. The V gene's germline CDR1 is SNHLY and CDR2 FYNNEI. The CDR3 region has the DNA TGTGCCAGCAGTGAAGGGGACAGGTTTCGATACGAGCAGTACTTC. Translated, it gives CASSEGDRFRYEQYF.

The rearrangement links TRBV7-9 to TRBJ2-7, with D tentatively TRBD1 (6 bases). Germline lookup yields CDR1 SEHNR and CDR2 FQNEAQ (reference sequence). Trimming removed 5 bases from V and 0 bases from J, with 11 bases in between. The CDR3 spans 14 residues. The CDR3 here is CASSRDRNSYEQYF. CDR3 sequence (DNA): TGTGCCAGCAGCCGCGACAGGAACTCCTACGAGCAGTACTTC.

This clonotype showed up just a few times. The chain recombines TRBV2 with TRBJ2-5; possibly TRBD1 for D (6 bases). CDR1 and CDR2 from the germline V gene are SNHLY and FYNNEI. Trimming stripped 4 bases from V and 2 bases from J, with 11 bases between. CDR3 length equals 14 residues. CDR3 bases: TGTGCCAGCAGTGCCTACAGGGAGCAAGAGACCCAGTACTTC. Translating gives CASSAYREQETQYF.

The table lists this clonotype with many counts. The rearrangement uses TRBV7-2 and TRBJ1-5, with TRBD1 matching 10 bases. V lost 1 base, J lost 7 bases, and 10 bases stayed unmatched. CDR3 length: 17 amino acids. Germline-derived CDR1 and CDR2 are SGHTA and FQGNSA. In nucleotides, the CDR3 is TGTGCCAGCAGCTTAGGAATGGGACAGGGGATCGGACAGCCCCAGCATTTT. Its protein is CASSLGMGQGIGQPQHF.

In this sample, this clonotype turned up a few times. This sequence joins TRBV7-3 and TRBJ2-1; D is unclear. Germline loops: CDR1 SGHTA, CDR2 FQGTGA. The CDR3 contains 14 residues. V gave up 2 bases and J gave up 4 bases, with 9 bases separating them. CDR3 region: CASSLWSEYNEQFF. In nucleotides, the CDR3 is TGTGCCAGCAGCTTATGGTCAGAGTACAATGAGCAGTTCTTC.

Only a few counts were recorded for this clonotype. The rearrangement links TRBV6-5 to TRBJ1-5; 9 bases map to TRBD1. In germline, CDR1 is MNHEY, CDR2 SVGAGI. This CDR3 region has 14 residues. V lost 7 bases to trimming and J lost 5 bases; unmatched junction nucleotides: 6. CDR3 sequence: CASKMGQGHQPQHF. The CDR3 bases are TGTGCCAGCAAGATGGGACAGGGACATCAGCCCCAGCATTTT.

DNA of the CDR3: TGCAGTGCTAGCGTCCAGGACAGGGGATACGAGCAGTACTTC. Protein sequence: CSASVQDRGYEQYF. The rearrangement links TRBV20-1 to TRBJ2-7, with TRBD1 identical over 9 bases. From germline, CDR1 is DFQATT and CDR2 SNEGSKA (reference sequence). The junction had 7 bases not matched to a gene; V was cut back by 3 bases and J by 4 bases. The CDR3 spans 14 residues.

This clonotype was seen only a few times. The chain links TRBV29-1 to TRBJ1-1; 8 bases agree with TRBD1. The CDR3 consists of 15 residues. V gave up 3 bases and J gave up 5 bases; unmatched junction bases: 11. Per the germline V gene, CDR1 is SQVTM and CDR2 is ANQGSEA. The CDR3 sequence is CSVETMDRDKTEAFF. In DNA form, the CDR3 reads TGCAGCGTTGAGACCATGGACAGGGATAAGACTGAAGCTTTCTTT.

This chain links TRBV6-2 or TRBV6-3 with TRBJ1-1; D call uncertain. The V and J ends lost 5 bases and 1 base respectively, with 8 bases between them. The CDR3 has 13 residues. Germline lookup yields CDR1 MNHEY and CDR2 SVGEGT. The CDR3 DNA reads TGTGCCAGCAGTCCTTACAAGAACACTGAAGCTTTCTTT. The encoded protein is CASSPYKNTEAFF.

V and J are TRBV7-2 and TRBJ2-1; maybe TRBD1 (6 bases). The CDR3 is 12 amino acids. V lost 5 bases and J lost 8, with 10 bases in between. In germline, CDR1 is SGHTA, CDR2 FQGNSA. This CDR3 is CASSAQGYEQFF. The CDR3 region has the DNA TGTGCCAGCAGCGCACAGGGCTATGAGCAGTTCTTC.

This clonotype showed up just a few times. The chain links TRBV24-1 to TRBJ2-1, with 8 bases fitting TRBD1. The V and J ends lost 9 bases and 4 bases, in that order; junction bases with no gene match: 10. The CDR3 contains 15 residues. Germline assignment: CDR1 KGHDR and CDR2 SFDVKD. The CDR3 nucleotides read TGTGCCACCTCGCCCGGGACAGGTTCATACAATGAGCAGTTCTTC. Translation: CATSPGTGSYNEQFF.

The chain combines TRBV29-1 with TRBJ2-3; tentatively, D is TRBD1 (6 bases). Trimming took off 6 bases at V and 5 bases at J, with 12 bases between the two ends. The CDR3 extends over 12 amino acids. Germline lookup yields CDR1 SQVTM and CDR2 ANQGSEA. CDR3 sequence reads: CSVHRVQDTQYF. The DNA for the CDR3 is TGCAGCGTACACAGGGTTCAAGATACGCAGTATTTT.

This clonotype was detected only a few times. The chain combines TRBV20-1 with TRBJ2-1; TRBD2 matches at 7 bases. Germline trimming cut 5 bases from V and 7 bases from J; bases unmatched to any gene: 14. Germline V gene data show CDR1 as DFQATT and CDR2 as SNEGSKA (reference sequence). This CDR3 has 15 amino acids. CDR3 residues: CSAWGRGGAENEQFF. The CDR3 DNA sequence: TGCAGTGCTTGGGGGAGGGGCGGGGCAGAGAATGAGCAGTTCTTC.

A few counts support this clonotype. This chain's CDR3 is CASSQKRSGGWQETQYF. In nucleotides, the CDR3 is TGTGCCAGCAGCCAAAAACGTTCTGGGGGATGGCAAGAGACCCAGTACTTC. The V call is TRBV3-1, the J call TRBJ2-5, with D perhaps matching TRBD1 or TRBD2 (5 bases each). Germline V gives CDR1 LGHDT, CDR2 YNNKEL (reference sequence). This CDR3 comprises 17 residues. V lost 2 bases and J 2 bases, leaving 18 bases between the germline ends.

This clonotype was seen only a few times. The chain employs TRBV20-1 and TRBJ2-5; weak D call: TRBD1 (6 bases). With the DNA end fitting TRBJ2-7 better, the J assignment may be wrong. Germline CDR1 DFQATT, CDR2 SNEGSKA (reference sequence). The CDR3 loop spans 15 amino acids. The CDR3 is CSASPLQGSGYEQYF. The CDR3 region has the DNA TGCAGTGCTAGCCCCCTACAGGGCAGTGGCTACGAGCAGTACTTC.

The J gene is TRBJ1-4, the V gene TRBV15, with D hard to call. CDR3 size: 15 residues. Germline CDR1 reads LNHNV; CDR2 reads YYDKDF (reference sequence). Trimming shortened V by 1 base and J by 7 bases, and 13 bases separated the two germline ends. Here the CDR3 reads CATSRVGAEVEKLFF. Written as DNA, the CDR3 is TGTGCCACCAGCAGAGTCGGTGCGGAGGTTGAAAAACTGTTTTTT.

As concerns this clonotype: This may stem from a read error, because a much larger clone lies one nucleotide away. The chain recombines TRBV12-3 or TRBV12-4 with TRBJ2-3; no firm D call. Trimming took off 6 bases at V and 5 bases at J, with 6 bases between the two ends. The CDR3 is made up of 11 amino acids. CDR3 in DNA: TGTGCCAGCAGCCGGGTAGATACGCAGTATTTT. It yields the protein CASSRVDTQYF.

This clonotype was counted many times. The chain uses TRBV5-1 and TRBJ1-2; no reliable D call. Germline CDR1 is SGHRS and CDR2 is YFSETQ. The CDR3 has 14 residues. Trimming shortened V by 4 bases and J by 0 bases, and 10 bases separated the two germline ends. The chain's CDR3 is CASSRTNTNYGYTF. The CDR3 bases are TGCGCCAGCAGCCGGACCAATACTAACTATGGCTACACCTTC.

This chain joins TRBV20-1 and TRBJ2-1; D gene uncertain. Trimming pared 5 bases from V and 8 bases from J, leaving 16 bases between. Germline-derived CDR1 and CDR2 are DFQATT and SNEGSKA (reference sequence). The CDR3 runs to 13 residues. The CDR3 region is CSAPPGLYYEQFF. Here the CDR3 DNA reads TGCAGTGCTCCCCCCGGGCTGTACTATGAGCAGTTCTTC.

The V and J genes are TRBV18 and TRBJ2-7; D gene unclear. There are 13 residues in the CDR3. The germline V gene encodes CDR1 KGHSH and CDR2 LQKENI. Trimming stripped 2 bases from V and 2 bases from J, with 7 bases between. For the CDR3, the DNA is TGTGCCAGCTCACCATACGAGACCTACGAGCAGTACTTC. Translating it yields CASSPYETYEQYF.

This clonotype appeared many times. This rearrangement joins TRBV11-2 to TRBJ2-1; D is undetermined. Germline-derived CDR1 and CDR2 are SGHAT and FQNNGV. The CDR3 is 14 residues long. Deletions cut 2 bases from V and 9 bases from J, with 14 bases between. The CDR3, as DNA: TGTGCCAGCAGCTTACAAATTGGGCTTTTTGAGCAGTTCTTC. It specifies CASSLQIGLFEQFF.

V usage is TRBV11-3 and J usage is TRBJ2-1, with 9 bases that match TRBD2. The junction had 10 bases not matched to a gene; V was cut back by 4 bases and J by 6 bases. This CDR3 contains 16 residues. Germline V gene sequence: CDR1 SGHNT, CDR2 YENEEA. The CDR3 DNA is TGTGCCAGCAGCTCTCATAGCGGGGGTCCTATCAATGAGCAGTTCTTC. Translated, it gives CASSSHSGGPINEQFF.

The J gene is TRBJ2-2, the V gene TRBV7-6; D unresolved. The germline V gene encodes CDR1 SGHVS and CDR2 FNYEAQ. The CDR3 is made up of 12 amino acids. With 5 bases removed from V and 4 bases from J, the gap between germline ends came to 5 bases. The CDR3 DNA follows: TGTGCCAGCAGCCTTATCACCGGGGAGCTGTTTTTT. It specifies CASSLITGELFF.